These T cell receptor beta chains were read from a single sample in a study of blood T cell repertoires in COVID-19. The repertoire was sequenced with immunoSEQ multiplex PCR; TCRdb's copy has only in-frame clones and lacks some. There are about 220,000 clones in the sample; 82% occur only once, and under 3.5% lies in the top ten. Sequencing used PBMCs or T cells enriched from blood (not recorded which). Receptor source: a woman aged 55-70 years who had recovered from COVID-19. Both conserved end residues are part of each CDR3. The order of the fields is CDR3 protein, V gene.

CDR3aa: CASSYTGTADGYTF; v_gene: TRBV6-6
CDR3aa: CASTRGVGTGSLNTEAFF; v_gene: TRBV19
CDR3aa: CASSQDVRGAGGNYGYTF; v_gene: TRBV14
CDR3aa: CASSIGQSTYEQYF; v_gene: TRBV9
CDR3aa: CASSPERGRYEQYF; v_gene: TRBV6-5
CDR3aa: CASSLASGRGSDTQYF; v_gene: TRBV5-4
CDR3aa: CASSLGGESFSGNTIYF; v_gene: TRBV7-8
CDR3aa: CASSSPSGTEEYEQYF; v_gene: TRBV7-9
CDR3aa: CASTQNGAGYTF; v_gene: TRBV7-9
CDR3aa: CASSLDDRDRVPYEQYF; v_gene: TRBV5-5
CDR3aa: CASSLSGTITDTQYF; v_gene: TRBV19
CDR3aa: CASSGRTGVRTGELFF; v_gene: TRBV6-1
CDR3aa: CARQADRDTEAFF; v_gene: TRBV2
CDR3aa: CASHLAGTDTQYF; v_gene: TRBV10-2
CDR3aa: CSVDLTGIYGYTF; v_gene: TRBV29-1
CDR3aa: CASSIAGRSEKLFF; v_gene: TRBV19
CDR3aa: CASSMGQGNQPQHF; v_gene: TRBV5-5
CDR3aa: CSVRDSLYEQYF; v_gene: TRBV29-1
CDR3aa: CASSCPLSGQGASGNTIYF; v_gene: TRBV6-7
CDR3aa: CASSYSLSGERPF; v_gene: TRBV6-2/TRBV6-3
CDR3aa: CASSPRETLTLLF; v_gene: TRBV18
CDR3aa: CASSLALPSGADTQYF; v_gene: TRBV5-1